Each of the 23 T cell receptor beta chains below was sequenced from the same sample in a study of blood T cell repertoires in COVID-19 (TCRdb year 2020). Receptor libraries were prepared by the immunoSEQ multiplex PCR assay. The source is immuneACCESS, and TCRdb retained only in-frame sequences with V and J called. Part of the clones is not carried over; for the studies checked, unresolved V genes explain less than half of this, and the remainder is unexplained. In all, the sample holds hundreds of thousands of clones, and approximately 83% of those were seen once. The leading ten clones occupy roughly 1.3% of the sample. The specimen sequenced was peripheral blood. These receptors came from a woman aged 25 to 45 with COVID-19, enrolled during active disease.

This rearrangement joins TRBV28 to TRBJ1-1, with a possible D match to TRBD1 (5 bases). There are 14 residues in the CDR3. CDR1 is MDHEN and CDR2 is SYDVKM in the germline V gene. Trimming pared 5 bases from V and 1 base from J, leaving 11 bases between. This chain's CDR3 is CASSLVQENTEAFF. The CDR3 nucleotides read TGTGCCAGCAGTCTCGTACAGGAGAACACTGAAGCTTTCTTT. The whole variable domain, remainder taken from reference TRBV28 and TRBJ1-1, is DVKVTQSSRYLVKRTGEKVFLECVQDMDHENMFWYRQDPGLGLRLIYFSYDVKMKEKGDIPEGYSVSREKKERFSLILESASTNQTSMYLCASSLVQENTEAFFGQGTRLTVV.

The chain couples TRBV10-3 to TRBJ2-2, with a weak D call TRBD2 (6 bases). The CDR3 loop spans 15 amino acids. Trimming cost V 4 bases and J 3 bases, with 12 bases left between them. Per the germline V gene, CDR1 is ENHRY and CDR2 is SYGVKD. The CDR3 loop reads CAISVSGAHTGELFF. As DNA, the CDR3 is TGTGCCATCAGTGTCTCGGGAGCCCACACCGGGGAGCTGTTTTTT.

The V and J genes are TRBV27 and TRBJ2-1; TRBD1 matches at 9 bases. The CDR3 runs to 14 residues. V shed 4 bases, J shed 8 bases, and the junction held 6 bases outside the gene matches. Germline V lookup: CDR1 MNHEY, CDR2 SMNVEV (reference sequence). CDR3 nucleotides: TGTGCCAGCAGTTCTACGGGACAGGGCGATGAGCAGTTCTTC. Translation gives CASSSTGQGDEQFF.

The chain joins TRBV3-1 (or the pseudogene TRBV3-2) to TRBJ2-2, with 10 bases aligning to TRBD2. Per the germline V gene, CDR1 is LGHDT and CDR2 is YNNKEL (reference sequence). The CDR3 covers 17 residues. With V trimmed by 3 bases and J by 1 base, 5 bases remained unmatched. The CDR3 DNA reads as TGTGCCAGCAGCCATCGAGCGGGAGGGAGGAACACCGGGGAGCTGTTTTTT. Its translation is CASSHRAGGRNTGELFF.

This clone was seen only a few times. This chain joins TRBV30 and TRBJ1-5, with unresolved D. CDR1 is GTSNPN, CDR2 SVGIG, per germline (reference sequence). Trimming removed 0 bases from V and 0 bases from J, with 9 bases in between. This CDR3 region has 15 residues. CDR3 DNA sequence: TGTGCCTGGAGTGTACCGGAGTATAGCAATCAGCCCCAGCATTTT. As protein: CAWSVPEYSNQPQHF.

The V and J genes are TRBV6-1 and TRBJ2-7, with 8 bases matching TRBD1. This CDR3 has 14 residues. Germline assignment: CDR1 MNHNS and CDR2 SASEGT. Trimming removed 1 base from V and 7 bases from J; junction bases left unmatched: 6. CDR3 nucleotides: TGTGCCAGCAGTGAAGGGACAGGGAACATTGAGCAGTACTTC. It is translated as CASSEGTGNIEQYF.

This clone has just a few counts. The chain links TRBV5-5 to TRBJ2-1; D may be TRBD1 (6 bases). Germline CDR1 SGHKS, CDR2 YYEKEE (reference sequence). The V gene lost 4 bases and the J gene lost 8 bases, with 16 bases spanning the gap. CDR3 length equals 14 residues. The CDR3 sequence is CASSGAQGRDEQFF. For the CDR3, the DNA is TGTGCCAGCAGCGGGGCACAGGGTCGGGATGAGCAGTTCTTC.

The chain is built from TRBV6-1 and TRBJ2-2; 10 bases are shared with TRBD2. J was trimmed by 5 bases and V by 2 bases; bases with no gene match: 2. CDR3 size: 15 residues. Germline V gives CDR1 MNHNS, CDR2 SASEGT. The CDR3 coding sequence is TGTGCCAGCAGTGAACTAGCGGGAGTTACCGGGGAGCTGTTTTTT. Residues: CASSELAGVTGELFF.

This clone was counted a single time. The chain combines TRBV19 with TRBJ1-5; 10 positions agree with TRBD1. Germline V gene lookup returns CDR1 LNHDA and CDR2 SQIVND (reference sequence). The CDR3 contains 15 residues. J gave up 2 bases and V 9 bases, and 7 bases lay outside the gene matches. The DNA of the CDR3 is TGTGCCAGCCGGGACAGGGGCAGTGGCAATCAGCCCCAGCATTTT. Translated, it gives CASRDRGSGNQPQHF.

Written as DNA, the CDR3 is TGTGCCAGCAGTTTATTGGGACTCGACGGCTACACCTTC. The encoded protein is CASSLLGLDGYTF. The genes are TRBV28 and TRBJ1-2, with D possibly being TRBD1 (5 bases). The CDR3 has 13 residues. From germline, CDR1 is MDHEN and CDR2 SYDVKM. V lost 1 base and J lost 8, with 11 bases in between.

The chain has TRBV7-3 and TRBJ2-2, with unresolved D. The length of the CDR3 is 12 residues. Per germline, CDR1 SGHTA and CDR2 FQGTGA. The germline V and J ends were trimmed by 4 bases and 5 bases, with 5 bases remaining between them. This chain's CDR3 is CASSSRTGELFF. In DNA, the CDR3 is TGTGCCAGCAGCTCGAGGACCGGGGAGCTGTTTTTT.

The CDR3 DNA reads TGTGCCAGCAGCCTCACCACCGGACATGGGTACGAGCAGTACTTC. This translates into CASSLTTGHGYEQYF. The chain combines TRBV11-2 with TRBJ2-7, with D possibly being TRBD1 (5 bases). CDR1 and CDR2 (germline): SGHAT, FQNNGV. The germline V and J ends were trimmed by 5 bases and 4 bases, with 18 bases remaining between them. This CDR3 is built from 15 residues.

This rearrangement joins TRBV6-4 to TRBJ1-2, with D hard to call. Looked up from germline, CDR1 is MRHNA and CDR2 is SNTAGT. V lost 0 bases and J lost 4, with 6 bases in between. This CDR3 has 13 amino acids. CDR3 sequence: CASSDSNGYGYTF. The DNA of the CDR3 is TGTGCCAGCAGTGACTCGAACGGCTATGGCTACACCTTC.

The count of this clone is one. J is TRBJ2-1 and V is TRBV7-9, with a possible D match to TRBD2 (5 bases). Between the trimmed V and J ends, which lost 2 bases and 15 bases, there was a span of 11 bases. Germline CDR1 reads SEHNR; CDR2 reads FQNEAQ (reference sequence). CDR3 length equals 11 residues. The CDR3 is CASSLPGEGFF. The CDR3 DNA reads TGTGCCAGCAGCTTACCTGGAGAGGGGTTCTTC.

V and J are TRBV7-9 and TRBJ1-2; maybe TRBD1 (6 bases). Trimming removed 2 bases at V and 8 bases at J, with 15 bases between. This CDR3 comprises 14 residues. Per the germline V gene, CDR1 is SEHNR and CDR2 is FQNEAQ (reference sequence). The CDR3 DNA follows: TGTGCCAGCAGCTTAAGGGGGAGTAACGACGGCTACACCTTC. Protein: CASSLRGSNDGYTF.

The chain uses TRBV19 and TRBJ1-1; no clear D. V shed 5 bases and J shed 2 bases, with 15 bases lying between them. The CDR3 is 15 residues long. Germline assignment: CDR1 LNHDA and CDR2 SQIVND (reference sequence). CDR3 sequence (DNA): TGTGCCAGTAGTCCCACCCAGGTGCGTAACACTGAAGCTTTCTTT. It is translated as CASSPTQVRNTEAFF.

This clone has a handful of counts. This chain links TRBV7-8 with TRBJ2-1; tentative D call: TRBD2 (6 bases). The germline V gene encodes CDR1 SGHVS and CDR2 FQNEAQ. The CDR3 is made up of 15 amino acids. Trimming took off 5 bases at V and 6 bases at J, with 17 bases between the two ends. The CDR3 loop is CASSPRLGGSNEQFF. CDR3 nucleotide sequence: TGTGCCAGCAGCCCCCGCCTGGGAGGCTCCAATGAGCAGTTCTTC.

The gene calls are TRBV23-1 and TRBJ2-7, with D perhaps matching TRBD1 (5 bases). TRBV23-1 is sorted into the ORF group, with uncertain function. Between the trimmed V and J ends, which lost 1 base and 0 bases, there was a span of 13 bases. The length of the CDR3 is 16 residues. CDR3 protein: CASSQFFQGPSYEQYF. DNA of the CDR3: TGCGCCAGCAGTCAATTTTTTCAGGGCCCCTCCTACGAGCAGTACTTC.

The chain has TRBV7-3 and TRBJ2-5; the D is unclear. The CDR3 totals 13 residues. Trimming shortened V by 4 bases and J by 5 bases, and 11 bases separated the two germline ends. Germline loops: CDR1 SGHTA, CDR2 FQGTGA. CDR3 bases: TGTGCCAGCAGCTCGTCAGCGTGGGAGACCCAGTACTTC. This codes for CASSSSAWETQYF.

This chain joins TRBV15 and TRBJ2-7; 8 bases are a match to TRBD1. Germline assignment: CDR1 LNHNV and CDR2 YYDKDF (reference sequence). J lost 6 bases, V lost 6 bases, and 10 bases had no gene match. CDR3 length: 14 amino acids. The CDR3 sequence is CATRRTGLPGEQYF. The DNA for the CDR3 is TGTGCCACCAGAAGGACAGGGCTGCCTGGCGAGCAGTACTTC. Full variable domain (outside the CDR3, taken from reference TRBV15 and TRBJ2-7): DAMVIQNPRYQVTQFGKPVTLSCSQTLNHNVMYWYQQKSSQAPKLLFHYYDKDFNNEADTPDNFQSRRPNTSFCFLDIRSPGLGDTAMYLCATRRTGLPGEQYFGPGTRLTVT.

The chain uses TRBV5-4 and TRBJ1-3; D remains unclear. The CDR3 is 15 amino acids. Trimming pared 0 bases from V and 0 bases from J, leaving 7 bases between. Germline assignment: CDR1 SGHNT and CDR2 YYREEE (reference sequence). The CDR3 protein is CASSLGRSSGNTIYF. The CDR3 DNA is TGTGCCAGCAGCTTGGGCCGCAGCTCTGGAAACACCATATATTTT.

J is TRBJ2-5 and V is TRBV11-2; 9 bases match TRBD2. Trimming removed 2 bases from V and 4 bases from J; junction bases left unmatched: 11. The CDR3 sequence is 17 residues long. Germline CDR1 SGHAT, CDR2 FQNNGV. The CDR3 is CASSLRSMREGSETQYF. The DNA of the CDR3 is TGTGCCAGCAGCTTAAGGTCGATGCGGGAGGGTTCAGAGACCCAGTACTTC.

This clone was observed a few times. This chain joins TRBV19 and TRBJ1-5; D is unclear. CDR1 is LNHDA, CDR2 SQIVND, per germline (reference sequence). The V end was cut by 5 bases, the J end by 2 bases, with 16 bases between. This CDR3 region has 16 residues. This CDR3 is CASSPDLHGGNQPQHF. The CDR3 DNA reads TGTGCCAGTAGTCCAGACCTCCACGGGGGCAATCAGCCCCAGCATTTT.